This T cell receptor (beta chain) derives from a study of CD8 T cells in ankylosing spondylitis. TCRdb called the 5' RACE reads again in MiXCR, with one record for every CDR3 protein. The data hold roughly 30,000 distinct CDR3 sequences, with about 29% observed a single time. Germline lookup yields CDR1 MGHRA and CDR2 YSYEKL. The CDR3 length is 14 residues. J gave up 6 bases and V 5 bases, and 5 bases lay outside the gene matches. Source material: synovial fluid, either unsorted or a sorted T cell fraction (not recorded which). This TCR derives from a male donor with ankylosing spondylitis. The V and J genes are TRBV4-1 and TRBJ2-7; 12 bases line up with TRBD1. The chain's CDR3 is CASSWGTGGGEQYF. As DNA, the CDR3 is TGCGCCAGCAGCTGGGGGACAGGGGGCGGCGAGCAGTACTTC.